One sample yielded the 25 T cell receptor beta chains listed below, sequenced in a study of vaccination and CD4 T cells after COVID-19. Time point reported: late sampling 161 to 241 days after vaccination in three convalescent patients. Treatment meaning: roughly 10-day PBMC culture with coronavirus spike peptide pools or control peptides (ViraFEST assay). The assay that was used to sequence DNA from cultured CD4+ T cells was the Oncomine TCR Beta short-read assay. Via MiXCR, TCRdb re-called the PCR reads, giving one row per CDR3 protein. The data contain fewer than 20,000 distinct CDR3 sequences, roughly two fifths of them seen just once; the ten biggest clones take up roughly a sixth. The antigens for these receptors are not known. Specimen: CD4+ T cells from blood, cultured in vitro, collected about 7 months after SARS-CoV-2 vaccination. These receptors were taken from a human donor who had recovered from COVID-19.

The chain joins TRBV20-1 to TRBJ2-7; D not resolved. The CDR3 runs 12 residues. The V gene lost 3 bases and the J gene lost 1 base, with 7 bases spanning the gap. From germline, CDR1 is DFQATT and CDR2 SNEGSKA (reference sequence). The CDR3 protein is CSASHPSYEQYF. The CDR3 nucleotides read TGCAGTGCTAGTCACCCTTCCTACGAGCAGTACTTC.

DNA of the CDR3: TGCAGTGCTAGAGAGATTGGACAGGGGACCACTGAAGCTTTCTTT. Protein sequence: CSAREIGQGTTEAFF. This chain uses TRBV20-1 with TRBJ1-1, with 9 bases identical to TRBD1. The CDR3 spans 15 residues. After removal of 0 bases from V and 4 bases from J, the junction contained 6 bases not matched to a gene. Germline CDR1 DFQATT, CDR2 SNEGSKA (reference sequence).

The rearrangement joins TRBV7-9 to TRBJ1-1, with D unresolved. This CDR3 has 13 residues. Trimming left V 1 base short and J 8 bases short, with 11 bases between. Germline values: CDR1 SEHNR, CDR2 FQNEAQ (reference sequence). The CDR3 DNA reads as TGTGCCAGCAGCTTAGTGTTAGGTCGGGAAGCTTTCTTT. Its protein product is CASSLVLGREAFF.

Only a few counts were recorded for this clonotype. This rearrangement joins TRBV27 to TRBJ2-7, with D unclear. The CDR3 length is 15 residues. Trimming took 7 bases from V and 0 from J, leaving 16 bases between them. The V gene's germline CDR1 is MNHEY and CDR2 SMNVEV (reference sequence). The CDR3 nucleotides read TGTGCCAGCACCCCCCAGTTGGGCAACTCCTACGAGCAGTACTTC. Protein product: CASTPQLGNSYEQYF.

V usage is TRBV15 and J usage is TRBJ2-1, with D unclear. Trimming took 0 bases from V and 5 from J, leaving 11 bases between them. The length of the CDR3 is 15 residues. Germline V gene data show CDR1 as LNHNV and CDR2 as YYDKDF (reference sequence). The CDR3 DNA reads as TGTGCCACCAGCAGAGATACTCGGTCTAACAATGAGCAGTTCTTC. This codes for CATSRDTRSNNEQFF.

The rearrangement joins TRBV7-3 to TRBJ2-2; 10 nucleotides match TRBD2. This CDR3 comprises 16 residues. Germline values: CDR1 SGHTA, CDR2 FQGTGA. V was pared by 1 base and J by 7 bases, with 6 bases of the junction left unmatched. Here the CDR3 DNA reads TGTGCCAGCAGCTTAAGTAGCGGGGGGTCCGTCGGGGAGCTGTTTTTT. It encodes CASSLSSGGSVGELFF.

The sample holds one count of this clonotype. In nucleotides, the CDR3 is TGTGCCATCAAGGACAGGGCCTATAATTCACCCCTCCACTTT. This gives the protein CAIKDRAYNSPLHF. The chain recombines TRBV10-3 with TRBJ1-6; 8 nucleotides match TRBD1. The V and J ends lost 7 bases and 2 bases, in that order; junction bases with no gene match: 1. CDR1 ENHRY and CDR2 SYGVKD come from the germline V gene. The CDR3 extends over 14 amino acids.

The chain couples TRBV18 to TRBJ2-7; D may be TRBD1 or TRBD2 (6 bases each). The germline gives CDR1 KGHSH, CDR2 LQKENI. The V end lost 1 base, the J end lost 7 bases, and 11 bases lay between the germline ends. The CDR3 totals 13 residues. The CDR3 nucleotides read TGTGCCAGCTCACCACAGGGGGGTTCGGAGCAGTACTTC. Translating gives CASSPQGGSEQYF. The whole variable domain, remainder taken from reference TRBV18 and TRBJ2-7, is NAGVMQNPRHLVRRRGQEARLRCSPMKGHSHVYWYRQLPEEGLKFMVYLQKENIIDESGMPKERFSAEFPKEGPSILRIQQVVRGDSAAYFCASSPQGGSEQYFGPGTRLTVT.

The chain employs TRBV19 and TRBJ1-5; no firm D call. V was shortened by 1 base and J by 4 bases, with 11 bases between the two germline ends. The CDR3 is 15 residues long. Per germline, CDR1 LNHDA and CDR2 SQIVND (reference sequence). The CDR3 DNA is TGTGCCAGTAGTATAGTTGGTAGTGGAAATCAGCCCCAGCATTTT. Protein sequence: CASSIVGSGNQPQHF.

The chain uses TRBV20-1 and TRBJ1-6; possibly TRBD1 for D (5 bases). In germline, CDR1 is DFQATT, CDR2 SNEGSKA (reference sequence). This CDR3 contains 14 residues. Trimming stripped 2 bases from V and 4 bases from J, with 9 bases between. For the CDR3, the DNA is TGCAGTGCTAGACAGGCAGGGTATAATTCACCCCTCCACTTT. Residues: CSARQAGYNSPLHF.

This chain joins TRBV20-1 and TRBJ1-3; 7 nucleotides align to TRBD1. There are 14 residues in the CDR3. Trimming at V came to 6 bases and at J to 4 bases, leaving 9 bases not matched to a gene. Germline V gene lookup returns CDR1 DFQATT and CDR2 SNEGSKA (reference sequence). CDR3 sequence reads: CSALETGRGNTIYF. The CDR3 bases are TGCAGTGCCCTCGAGACAGGGCGAGGAAACACCATATATTTT.

V gene TRBV6-2 or TRBV6-3 combines with J gene TRBJ2-1; D perhaps matches TRBD2 (5 bases). Germline-derived CDR1 and CDR2 are MNHEY and SVGEGT. The CDR3 length is 14 residues. The V gene lost 7 bases and the J gene lost 9 bases, with 19 bases spanning the gap. The DNA for the CDR3 is TGTGCCAGCACCTCCCGAGGTAGCGAGAGTGAGCAGTTCTTC. Encoded protein: CASTSRGSESEQFF.

This clonotype was counted only a few times. The chain recombines TRBV7-9 with TRBJ2-3; 7 bases align to TRBD1. V trimming: 0 bases; J trimming: 1 base; junction bases outside the gene matches: 1. Per the germline V gene, CDR1 is SEHNR and CDR2 is FQNEAQ (reference sequence). This CDR3 has 15 residues. The CDR3 loop reads CASSLARGRTDTQYF. CDR3 sequence (DNA): TGTGCCAGCAGCTTAGCAAGGGGGCGCACAGATACGCAGTATTTT.

CDR3 loop: CASSLLDRTLYGYTF. The CDR3 bases are TGTGCCAGCAGCTTACTCGACAGGACCTTGTATGGCTACACCTTC. The chain employs TRBV7-2 and TRBJ1-2; D is possibly TRBD1 (6 bases). CDR1 SGHTA and CDR2 FQGNSA come from the germline V gene. V was shortened by 2 bases and J by 5 bases, with 15 bases between the two germline ends. This CDR3 comprises 15 residues.

As for this clonotype: It may be a read error: a sequence one base away is much more abundant. The chain recombines TRBV6-1 with TRBJ1-5; 7 bases map to TRBD1. Looked up from germline, CDR1 is MNHNS and CDR2 is SASEGT. The CDR3 has 12 residues. The V gene end was trimmed by 6 bases and the J gene end by 9 bases; junction bases not matched to a gene: 5. The CDR3 loop is CASSTGEAPQHF. The CDR3, as DNA: TGTGCCAGCAGCACAGGGGAGGCGCCCCAGCATTTT.

J is TRBJ2-5 and V is TRBV29-1; possible D gene TRBD1, 6 bases. The CDR3 sequence is 12 residues long. Germline CDR1 and CDR2: SQVTM and ANQGSEA. Trimming took off 6 bases at V and 8 bases at J, with 16 bases between the two ends. As DNA, the CDR3 is TGCAGCGTGGGACATACCCGGGGTACCCAGTACTTC. Translated, it gives CSVGHTRGTQYF.

V gene TRBV20-1 combines with J gene TRBJ2-7, with TRBD2 as a possible D gene (6 bases). The CDR3 runs to 14 residues. Germline-derived CDR1 and CDR2 are DFQATT and SNEGSKA (reference sequence). Trimming left V 6 bases short and J 5 bases short, with 20 bases between. CDR3 sequence reads: CSALPGTLYDEQYF. CDR3 sequence (DNA): TGCAGTGCCCTCCCCGGGACTCTCTATGACGAGCAGTACTTC.

The chain is built from TRBV19 and TRBJ2-5; perhaps TRBD1 as D (6 bases). The CDR3 consists of 13 residues. Germline lookup yields CDR1 LNHDA and CDR2 SQIVND (reference sequence). V dropped 6 bases and J dropped 4 bases, with 12 bases sitting between them. CDR3 in DNA: TGTGCCAGTAGCCCGACAGGATCAGAGACCCAGTACTTC. Translating gives CASSPTGSETQYF.

This chain joins TRBV5-8 and TRBJ1-6, with TRBD1 identical over 8 bases. The CDR3 runs 15 residues. Germline assignment: CDR1 SGHTS and CDR2 YDEGEE. After removal of 2 bases from V and 7 bases from J, the junction contained 5 bases not matched to a gene. CDR3 DNA sequence: TGTGCCAGCAGCTTCCAGGGGGCTCGGAATTCACCCCTCCACTTT. Translation gives CASSFQGARNSPLHF.

This sequence joins TRBV7-8 and TRBJ2-7; D is unclear. V lost 8 bases and J lost 1, with 15 bases in between. The V gene's germline CDR1 is SGHVS and CDR2 FQNEAQ. The length of the CDR3 is 14 residues. CDR3 sequence: CASGKGRQSYEQYF. In DNA, the CDR3 is TGTGCCAGCGGCAAGGGCAGGCAATCCTACGAGCAGTACTTC.

The gene calls are TRBV6-5 and TRBJ2-5; D uncertain. The V and J ends lost 0 bases and 5 bases respectively, with 10 bases between them. The V gene's germline CDR1 is MNHEY and CDR2 SVGAGI. This CDR3 region has 14 residues. CDR3 nucleotide sequence: TGTGCCAGCAGTTACTCGAACGGTTTGGAGACCCAGTACTTC. Its protein product is CASSYSNGLETQYF.

V and J are TRBV19 and TRBJ2-7; 12 positions match TRBD2. V dropped 4 bases and J dropped 2; count of bases not matched to a gene: 3. The germline gives CDR1 LNHDA, CDR2 SQIVND (reference sequence). This CDR3 has 15 residues. DNA of the CDR3: TGTGCCAGTAGTAGGGGACTAGCGGGTACCTACGAGCAGTACTTC. Amino acid sequence: CASSRGLAGTYEQYF. Full variable domain (outside the CDR3, taken from reference TRBV19 and TRBJ2-7): DGGITQSPKYLFRKEGQNVTLSCEQNLNHDAMYWYRQDPGQGLRLIYYSQIVNDFQKGDIAEGYSVSREKKESFPLTVTSAQKNPTAFYLCASSRGLAGTYEQYFGPGTRLTVT.

The rearrangement uses TRBV12-3 or TRBV12-4 and TRBJ2-3; TRBD2 aligns across 9 bases. The CDR3 covers 18 residues. V trimming: 8 bases; J trimming: 5 bases; junction bases outside the gene matches: 20. The CDR3: CASRKLRVAGAELDTQYF. In DNA form, the CDR3 reads TGTGCCAGCCGCAAGTTGCGGGTAGCGGGGGCAGAGCTAGATACGCAGTATTTT.

This clonotype was counted a few times. The chain carries TRBV6-1 and TRBJ1-5; the D is unclear. Trimming left V 0 bases short and J 3 bases short, with 6 bases between. Germline V lookup: CDR1 MNHNS, CDR2 SASEGT. The CDR3 covers 14 residues. The CDR3 here is CASSEAGNNQPQHF. The CDR3 DNA reads TGTGCCAGCAGTGAAGCAGGGAACAATCAGCCCCAGCATTTT.

The chain combines TRBV15 with TRBJ1-5; possibly TRBD1 for D (5 bases). Germline lookup yields CDR1 LNHNV and CDR2 YYDKDF (reference sequence). V lost 5 bases and J 4 bases, leaving 18 bases between the germline ends. The CDR3 has 16 amino acids. The CDR3 spells CATSDHGGMQNQPQHF. CDR3 DNA sequence: TGTGCCACCAGCGACCATGGGGGTATGCAAAATCAGCCCCAGCATTTT.